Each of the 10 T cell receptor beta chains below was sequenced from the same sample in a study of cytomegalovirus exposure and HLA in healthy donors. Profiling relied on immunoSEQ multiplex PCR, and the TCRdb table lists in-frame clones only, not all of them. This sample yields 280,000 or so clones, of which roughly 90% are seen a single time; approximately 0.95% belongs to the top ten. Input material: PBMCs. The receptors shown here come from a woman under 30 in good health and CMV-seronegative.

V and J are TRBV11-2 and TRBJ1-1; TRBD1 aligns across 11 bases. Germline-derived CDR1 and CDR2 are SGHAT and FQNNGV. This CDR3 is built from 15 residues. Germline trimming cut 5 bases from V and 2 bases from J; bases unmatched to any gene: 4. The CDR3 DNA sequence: TGTGCCAGCAGCGCTGGACAGGGGGCCAACACTGAAGCTTTCTTT. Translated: CASSAGQGANTEAFF.

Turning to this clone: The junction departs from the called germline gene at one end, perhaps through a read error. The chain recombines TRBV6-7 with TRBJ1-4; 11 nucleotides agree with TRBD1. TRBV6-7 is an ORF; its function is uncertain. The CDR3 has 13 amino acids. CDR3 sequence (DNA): TGTGCCAGCAAAGAGGGACAGGGGGTAAGTGTGATTTTT. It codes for CASKEGQGVSVIF.

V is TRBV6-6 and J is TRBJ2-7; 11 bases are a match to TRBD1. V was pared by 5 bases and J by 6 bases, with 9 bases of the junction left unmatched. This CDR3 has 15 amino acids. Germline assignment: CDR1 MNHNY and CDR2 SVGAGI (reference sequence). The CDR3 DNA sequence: TGTGCCAGCAGTCCCGGACAGGGGGCGTACGTCGAGCAGTACTTC. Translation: CASSPGQGAYVEQYF.

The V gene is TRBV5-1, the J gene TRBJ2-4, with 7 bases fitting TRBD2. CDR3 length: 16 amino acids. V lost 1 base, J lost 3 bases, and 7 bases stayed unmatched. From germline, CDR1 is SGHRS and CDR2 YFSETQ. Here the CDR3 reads CASSLSAGADKNIQYF. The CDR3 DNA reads TGCGCCAGCAGCTTGTCTGCGGGAGCGGACAAAAACATTCAGTACTTC.

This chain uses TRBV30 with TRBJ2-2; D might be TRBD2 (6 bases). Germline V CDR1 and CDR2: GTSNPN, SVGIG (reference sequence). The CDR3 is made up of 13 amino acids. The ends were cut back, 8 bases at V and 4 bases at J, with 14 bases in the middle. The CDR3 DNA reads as TGTGCCGCCGGGAGTCAGGGCACCGGGGAGCTGTTTTTT. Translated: CAAGSQGTGELFF.

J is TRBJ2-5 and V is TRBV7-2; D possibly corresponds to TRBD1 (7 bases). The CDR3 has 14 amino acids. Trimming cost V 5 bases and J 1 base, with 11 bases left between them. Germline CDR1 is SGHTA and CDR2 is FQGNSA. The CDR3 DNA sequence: TGTGCCAGCAGCCGGGGGACAGTCCAAGAGACCCAGTACTTC. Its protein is CASSRGTVQETQYF. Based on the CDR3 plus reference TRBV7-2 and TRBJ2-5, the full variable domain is GAGVSQSPSNKVTEKGKDVELRCDPISGHTALYWYRQSLGQGLEFLIYFQGNSAPDKSGLPSDRFSAERTGGSVSTLTIQRTQQEDSAVYLCASSRGTVQETQYFGPGTRLLVL.

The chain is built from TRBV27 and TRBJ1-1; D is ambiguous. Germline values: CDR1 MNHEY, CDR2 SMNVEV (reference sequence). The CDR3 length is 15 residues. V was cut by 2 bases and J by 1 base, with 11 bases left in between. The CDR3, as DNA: TGTGCCAGCAGTTTAATCCCCCCAGAGAACACTGAAGCTTTCTTT. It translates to CASSLIPPENTEAFF.

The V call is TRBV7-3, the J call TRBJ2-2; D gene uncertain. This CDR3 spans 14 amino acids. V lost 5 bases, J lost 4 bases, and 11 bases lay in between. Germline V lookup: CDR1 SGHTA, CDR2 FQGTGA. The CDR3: CASSPLGSTGELFF. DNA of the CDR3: TGTGCCAGCAGCCCACTCGGGTCCACCGGGGAGCTGTTTTTT.

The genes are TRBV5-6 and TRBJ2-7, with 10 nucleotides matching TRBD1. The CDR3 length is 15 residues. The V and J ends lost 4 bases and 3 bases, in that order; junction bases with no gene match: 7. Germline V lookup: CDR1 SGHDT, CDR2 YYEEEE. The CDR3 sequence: CASSPRDRGGYEQYF. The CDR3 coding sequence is TGTGCCAGCAGCCCCCGGGACAGGGGAGGCTACGAGCAGTACTTC.

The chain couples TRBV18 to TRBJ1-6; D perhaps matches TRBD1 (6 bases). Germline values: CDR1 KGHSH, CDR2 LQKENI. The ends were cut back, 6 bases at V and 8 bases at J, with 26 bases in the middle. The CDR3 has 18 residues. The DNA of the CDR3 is TGTGCCAGCTCCCAGGGGCCGTTCCCCGGCAATTATGATTCACCCCTCCACTTT. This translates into CASSQGPFPGNYDSPLHF.